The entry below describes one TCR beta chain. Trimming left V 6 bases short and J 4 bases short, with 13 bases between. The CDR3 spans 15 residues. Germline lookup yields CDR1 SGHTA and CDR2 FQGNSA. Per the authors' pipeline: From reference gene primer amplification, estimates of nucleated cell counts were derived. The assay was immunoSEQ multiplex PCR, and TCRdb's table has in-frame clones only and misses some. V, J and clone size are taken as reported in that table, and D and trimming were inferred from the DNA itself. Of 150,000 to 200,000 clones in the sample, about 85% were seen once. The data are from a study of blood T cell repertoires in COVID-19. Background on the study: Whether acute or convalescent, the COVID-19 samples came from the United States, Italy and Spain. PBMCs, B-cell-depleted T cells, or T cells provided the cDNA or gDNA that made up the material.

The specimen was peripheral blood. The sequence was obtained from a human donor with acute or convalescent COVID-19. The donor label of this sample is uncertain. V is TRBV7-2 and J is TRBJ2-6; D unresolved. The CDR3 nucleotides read TGTGCCAGCAGTACAGCTTATACCGGGGCCAACGTCCTGACTTTC. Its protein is CASSTAYTGANVLTF.